The rows below give T cell receptor beta chains drawn from one sample of a study of T cells in tuberculosis. Repertoires were generated with immunoSEQ multiplex PCR, while TCRdb's copy carries only in-frame clones and drops some. The repertoire holds tens of thousands of clones, nearly 95% seen once, with approximately 1.5% in the top ten. The source material was PBMCs, sampled at tuberculosis diagnosis. Every receptor here comes from an adult with tuberculosis. Each CDR3 is given with its conserved first and last residue. Fields, in order: V gene, D gene, clone size, J gene, CDR3 DNA, CDR3 protein. The D gene is left open where the match is weak. Clone size appears in some rows only: once, few, many, or a class for an expanded clone.

>TRBV9|.|.|TRBJ1-2
TGTGCCAGCAGCGCGCTCCTACAGGGACCGGCCGGGTATGGCTACACCTTC
CASSALLQGPAGYGYTF
>TRBV18|.|.|TRBJ1-1
TGTGCCAGCTCAGGCTTAACCGAAGCTTTCTTT
CASSGLTEAFF
>TRBV7-2|TRBD2|once|TRBJ2-4
TGTGCCAGCAGCAGGAGCGGGAGGGGAAACATTCAGTACTTC
CASSRSGRGNIQYF
>TRBV7-9|.|.|TRBJ2-1
TGTGCCAGCAGCTCCCCCTGGGAGCCTGAGCAGTTCTTC
CASSSPWEPEQFF
>TRBV30|TRBD2|.|TRBJ2-2
TGTGCCTGGGATCCGGGACTAGGGGCCGGGGAGCTGTTTTTT
CAWDPGLGAGELFF
>TRBV10-3|.|.|TRBJ1-5
TGTGCCATCAGTGAGTCGGGGGGGAGTCATCAGCCCCAGCATTTT
CAISESGGSHQPQHF
>TRBV29-1|.|.|TRBJ1-3
TGCAGCGCCGTTCGGGGGACTGGAAACACCATATATTTT
CSAVRGTGNTIYF
>TRBV5-1|.|.|TRBJ1-2
TGCGCCAGCAGCTTGACCAGCAGGATCTATGGCTACACCTTC
CASSLTSRIYGYTF
>TRBV28|.|.|TRBJ2-7
TGTGCCAGCAGTTTATCAGGAAAACTTGACTACGAGCAGTACTTC
CASSLSGKLDYEQYF
>TRBV7-2|TRBD1|.|TRBJ1-5
TGTGCCAGCAGCTTAGCCAGGGACAGGCGGAATCAGCCCCAGCATTTT
CASSLARDRRNQPQHF
>TRBV7-9|.|.|TRBJ1-1
TGTGCCAGCAGCCTCGGGGGAGAAGCTTTCTTT
CASSLGGEAFF
>TRBV25-1|.|.|TRBJ2-7
TGTGCCAGCAGTGAATCGGGACTCATCCACGAGCAGTACTTC
CASSESGLIHEQYF
>TRBV6-5|.|.|TRBJ2-3
TGTGCCAGCAGTCGGTCCGGAGGCCTCGATACGCAGTATTTT
CASSRSGGLDTQYF
>TRBV5-4|.|.|TRBJ1-2
TGTGCCAGCAGCCGCCCTCAGGTACACTATGGCTACACCTTC
CASSRPQVHYGYTF
>TRBV7-6|.|.|TRBJ2-1
TGTGCCAGCAGCTTAGTGAGAGGGATCTCCTACAATGAGCAGTTCTTC
CASSLVRGISYNEQFF
>TRBV2|.|.|TRBJ1-1
TGTGCCAGCACCCCTAGCGACAGTGAAGCTTTCTTT
CASTPSDSEAFF
>TRBV5-1|.|once|TRBJ2-3
TGCGCCAGCAGCTTGGTTGGCGCTAGTAGATCCACAGATACGCAGTATTTT
CASSLVGASRSTDTQYF
>TRBV28|.|.|TRBJ2-5
TGTGCCAGCGGGGGCCGAGAAGAGACCCAGTACTTC
CASGGREETQYF
>TRBV9|TRBD2|.|TRBJ2-1
TGTGCCAGCAGTGGACTAGCGGGCTTAAACAATGAGCAGTTCTTC
CASSGLAGLNNEQFF
>TRBV14|TRBD1|.|TRBJ2-1
TGTGCCAGCAGTTTTTTTGGACAGGCCTCTCACAATGAGCAGTTCTTC
CASSFFGQASHNEQFF
>TRBV10-3|TRBD1|.|TRBJ1-2
TGTGCCATCAGTGAGTCAGGGGGCCAGTACTATGGCTACACCTTC
CAISESGGQYYGYTF
>TRBV9|.|once|TRBJ1-6
TGTGCCAGCAGCGTAGCCCAAGACAGAGCCCTTTCACCCCTCCACTTT
CASSVAQDRALSPLHF